This is a list of T cell receptor beta chains from one sample in a study of shared clonotypes between healthy human individuals. The method was immunoSEQ multiplex PCR; TCRdb's version includes in-frame clones alone and lacks a portion of them. The repertoire holds 2 million to 2.5 million clones, with 93% as singletons. The sample taken for sequencing was naive CD4+ T cells from PBMCs. All receptors come from a man younger than 30 in good health. Some clones in this sample may be carry-over from other donors' samples. Both conserved end residues are part of each CDR3. D genes are given only for firm matches. Only some rows state a clone size, as once, few, many or a class for expanded clones.

cdr3_aa	cdr3_nt	d_call	v_call	j_call	clone_size
CASSLPGQGYEQYF	TGCGCCAGCAGCCTGCCGGGACAGGGCTACGAGCAGTACTTC	TRBD1	TRBV4-1	TRBJ2-7	once
CASSLGSGGTEAFF	TGTGCCAGCAGCTTGGGCAGTGGGGGAACTGAAGCTTTCTTT	-	TRBV5-4	TRBJ1-1	-
CASSIRLGTGAVDTQYF	TGCGCCAGCAGCATCCGCTTAGGGACAGGGGCTGTAGATACGCAGTATTTT	TRBD1	TRBV4-1	TRBJ2-3	-
CASSLGQSFHEQYF	TGTGCCAGCAGCCTGGGGCAGAGCTTTCACGAGCAGTACTTC	-	TRBV13	TRBJ2-7	-
CASSRDTGTSGRYNEQFF	TGCGCCAGCAGCCGCGACACCGGGACTAGCGGGAGGTACAATGAGCAGTTCTTC	TRBD2	TRBV4-3	TRBJ2-1	-
CASSLLVSPYNEQFF	TGTGCCAGCAGCTTACTCGTGTCACCCTACAATGAGCAGTTCTTC	-	TRBV7-9	TRBJ2-1	once
CASSLYRTEHSNYGYTF	TGTGCCAGCAGCTTGTATCGGACAGAACATTCTAACTATGGCTACACCTTC	-	TRBV5-8	TRBJ1-2	-
CASSLSLQGIYTDTQYF	TGCGCCAGCAGCTTGTCCCTCCAGGGAATTTACACAGATACGCAGTATTTT	-	TRBV5-1	TRBJ2-3	-
CASRPLWGLLMGEQFF	TGTGCCAGTAGACCTCTTTGGGGACTTCTCATGGGTGAGCAGTTCTTC	-	TRBV19	TRBJ2-1	-
CASSGSSAYNEQFF	TGTGCCAGTTCCGGGAGCTCCGCCTACAATGAGCAGTTCTTC	-	TRBV7-6	TRBJ2-1	-
CASSPIPTGNTEAFF	TGTGCCAGCAGCCCTATCCCGACAGGGAACACTGAAGCTTTCTTT	-	TRBV7-3	TRBJ1-1	-
CASSQALLSGTAYEQYF	TGCGCCAGCAGCCAAGCCCTCCTCTCAGGGACAGCCTACGAGCAGTACTTC	TRBD1	TRBV4-1	TRBJ2-7	-
CASAQTGELFF	TGTGCCAGCGCCCAGACCGGGGAGCTGTTTTTT	-	TRBV25-1	TRBJ2-2	once
CASSLPSNNEQFF	TGTGCCAGCAGCTTGCCGAGTAACAATGAGCAGTTCTTC	-	TRBV5-4	TRBJ2-1	once
CASSLDVKVLKTQYF	TGTGCCAGCAGCTTAGATGTGAAGGTCCTTAAGACCCAGTACTTC	-	TRBV11-2	TRBJ2-5	-
CASSLVARLDSFF	TGTGCCAGCAGTTTAGTGGCGAGGCTAGATTCCTTCTTT	-	TRBV28	TRBJ1-1	-
CASSPTRKPRRGPEQYF	TGTGCCAGCTCACCAACGCGGAAACCCCGCAGGGGGCCCGAGCAGTACTTC	TRBD1	TRBV18	TRBJ2-7	-
CASSPTGTPRYEQYF	TGTGCCAGCAGCCCAACAGGGACCCCTCGCTACGAGCAGTACTTC	-	TRBV28	TRBJ2-7	-
CASYSPTPYEQYF	TGTGCCAGCTACTCTCCTACCCCCTACGAGCAGTACTTC	-	TRBV28	TRBJ2-7	-
CASSRNRGPDGYTF	TGTGCCAGCAGCCGAAACAGGGGTCCCGATGGCTACACCTTC	TRBD1	TRBV6-6	TRBJ1-2	-
CASSPEGDTEAFF	TGTGCCAGCTCACCGGAAGGAGACACTGAAGCTTTCTTT	-	TRBV18	TRBJ1-1	-
CASSLLKGGPGETQYF	TGTGCCAGCAGCTTGTTAAAGGGTGGTCCGGGAGAGACCCAGTACTTC	-	TRBV7-9	TRBJ2-5	-
CASSPQSATNEKLFF	TGTGCCAGCAGCCCACAGTCTGCAACTAATGAAAAACTGTTTTTT	-	TRBV7-9	TRBJ1-4	-
CASSVTGTSNTIYF	TGTGCCAGCAGCGTCACCGGGACATCAAACACCATATATTTT	-	TRBV9	TRBJ1-3	-
CASSPQTGTDTQYF	TGTGCCAGCTCACCACAGACGGGCACAGATACGCAGTATTTT	-	TRBV18	TRBJ2-3	-
CASSVDTEQFF	TGTGCCAGCAGCGTAGATACTGAGCAGTTCTTC	-	TRBV9	TRBJ2-1	-
CASSDGTVGQPQHF	TGTGCCAGCAGTGATGGTACAGTGGGACAGCCCCAGCATTTT	-	TRBV2	TRBJ1-5	-
CSVEARLTNTEAFF	TGCAGCGTTGAAGCCCGACTTACGAACACTGAAGCTTTCTTT	-	TRBV29-1	TRBJ1-1	-
CASSPGQGQETQYF	TGTGCCAGCTCACCGGGACAGGGACAAGAGACCCAGTACTTC	TRBD1	TRBV18	TRBJ2-5	-
CASSSASRAYNEQFF	TGTGCCAGCAGCTCAGCTAGCAGAGCCTACAATGAGCAGTTCTTC	-	TRBV11-3	TRBJ2-1	-
CASSPGPPSLSGANVLTF	TGCGCCAGCAGCCCAGGACCCCCTTCTCTCTCTGGGGCCAACGTCCTGACTTTC	-	TRBV4-3	TRBJ2-6	-
CAWSFTLGGEWGYEQYF	TGTGCCTGGAGTTTTACCCTCGGAGGGGAGTGGGGATACGAGCAGTACTTC	-	TRBV30	TRBJ2-7	-
CASSTDRVSEQYF	TGTGCCAGCAGCACGGACAGGGTGAGCGAGCAGTACTTC	TRBD1	TRBV11-2	TRBJ2-7	-
CASSSSTGTYEQYF	TGTGCCAGCAGTTCCTCGACGGGGACCTACGAGCAGTACTTC	-	TRBV6-5	TRBJ2-7	-
CASSLYKAINNEQFF	TGTGCCAGCAGTTTATATAAGGCTATCAACAATGAGCAGTTCTTC	-	TRBV28	TRBJ2-1	-
CASSYGGPGSYEQYF	TGTGCCAGTAGTTACGGGGGCCCCGGATCCTACGAGCAGTACTTC	-	TRBV19	TRBJ2-7	-
CASSMGLAGDGETQYF	TGTGCCAGCAGCATGGGACTAGCGGGAGATGGAGAGACCCAGTACTTC	TRBD2	TRBV7-9	TRBJ2-5	-
CATLGSYNSPLHF	TGTGCCACGCTTGGCTCCTATAATTCACCCCTCCACTTT	-	TRBV28	TRBJ1-6	-
CASSYSGTGIYEQYF	TGTGCCAGCAGCTATTCCGGGACAGGGATCTACGAGCAGTACTTC	TRBD1	TRBV5-6	TRBJ2-7	-
CASSGNHFDTIYF	TGTGCCAGTAGTGGGAACCACTTCGACACCATATATTTT	-	TRBV19	TRBJ1-3	-
CASSLVMNEQFF	TGTGCCAGCAGCTTAGTAATGAATGAGCAGTTCTTC	-	TRBV7-2	TRBJ2-1	-
CASSPSDRVNTEAFF	TGTGCCAGCAGTCCAAGTGACAGGGTGAACACTGAAGCTTTCTTT	TRBD1	TRBV6-6	TRBJ1-1	-
CASSSRTGGTEAFF	TGTGCCAGTAGTTCCCGGACAGGGGGCACTGAAGCTTTCTTT	TRBD1	TRBV19	TRBJ1-1	-
CASSLDRLDPYEQYF	TGTGCCAGCAGCTTGGACAGATTAGACCCCTACGAGCAGTACTTC	-	TRBV7-9	TRBJ2-7	-
CASSPSYGLTAFF	TGTGCCAGCAGCCCGTCGTACGGGCTAACGGCTTTCTTT	-	TRBV7-8	TRBJ1-1	-
CAIRSPGQGKETQYF	TGTGCCATCAGGTCGCCGGGACAGGGTAAAGAGACCCAGTACTTC	TRBD1	TRBV10-3	TRBJ2-5	-
CAWSHRTVNEKLFF	TGTGCCTGGAGCCATCGGACAGTTAATGAAAAACTGTTTTTT	-	TRBV30	TRBJ1-4	-
CASSRRAPGVNQETQYF	TGTGCCAGCAGTCGCCGAGCCCCCGGGGTCAACCAAGAGACCCAGTACTTC	-	TRBV28	TRBJ2-5	-
CASTEGTEVYSYEQYF	TGCGCCAGCACAGAAGGGACGGAGGTTTACTCCTACGAGCAGTACTTC	-	TRBV5-1	TRBJ2-7	-
CASSSHFDEQYF	TGTGCCTCGTCCTCACATTTTGACGAGCAGTACTTC	-	TRBV6-1	TRBJ2-7	-
CASSHRGGGYTF	TGTGCCAGCAGTCACAGGGGCGGTGGCTACACCTTC	TRBD1	TRBV6-7	TRBJ1-2	few
CASSLGQNYGYTF	TGTGCCAGCAGCTTGGGACAGAACTATGGCTACACCTTC	-	TRBV5-6	TRBJ1-2	-